This T cell receptor beta chain was profiled in a study of cytomegalovirus exposure and HLA in healthy donors. The CDR3 extends over 16 amino acids. With 7 bases removed from V and 5 bases from J, the gap between germline ends came to 23 bases. The germline V gene has CDR1 ENHRY and CDR2 SYGVKD. This clone was seen more than once but under ten times. Both 60 Vbeta primers and 13 Jbeta primers went into the PCR. Sequencing used immunoSEQ multiplex PCR; TCRdb keeps in-frame clones, though not all of them. Of about 160,000 clones listed, about two thirds are singletons. This chain joins TRBV10-3 and TRBJ1-2; tentatively, D is TRBD1 (5 bases). Sample: PBMCs. This sequence originates from a young woman in good health and CMV-seronegative. The CDR3 here is CAITELPVTAGYGYTF. The CDR3 coding sequence is TGTGCCATCACCGAACTCCCTGTGACAGCTGGTTATGGCTACACCTTC.